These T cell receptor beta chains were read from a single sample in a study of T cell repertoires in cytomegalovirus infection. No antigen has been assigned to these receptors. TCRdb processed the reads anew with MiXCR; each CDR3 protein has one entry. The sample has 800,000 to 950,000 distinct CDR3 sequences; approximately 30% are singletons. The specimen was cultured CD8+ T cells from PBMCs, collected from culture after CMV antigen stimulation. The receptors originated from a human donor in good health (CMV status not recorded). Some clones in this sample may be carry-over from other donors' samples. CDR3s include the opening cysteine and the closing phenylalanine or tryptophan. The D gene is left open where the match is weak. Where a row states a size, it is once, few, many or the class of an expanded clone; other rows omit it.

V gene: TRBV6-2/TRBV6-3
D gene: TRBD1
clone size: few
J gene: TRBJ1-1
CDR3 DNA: TGTGCCAGCAGTCCCCTCGGACAGGGGGCAGGTGAAGCTTTCTTT
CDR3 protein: CASSPLGQGAGEAFF

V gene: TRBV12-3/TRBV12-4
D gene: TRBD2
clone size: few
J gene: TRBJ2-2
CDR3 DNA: TGTGCCAGCAGGCCGCGGGGGAAGGGGGAGCTGTTTTTT
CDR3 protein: CASRPRGKGELFF

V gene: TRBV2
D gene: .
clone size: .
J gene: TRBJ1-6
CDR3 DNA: TGTGCCAGCAGAGCCGGACCTAGTTCACCCCTCCACTTT
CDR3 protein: CASRAGPSSPLHF

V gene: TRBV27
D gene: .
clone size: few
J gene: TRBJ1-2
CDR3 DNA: TGTGCCAGCAGTGCAGGGTTGGCCAACTATGGCTACACCTTC
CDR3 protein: CASSAGLANYGYTF

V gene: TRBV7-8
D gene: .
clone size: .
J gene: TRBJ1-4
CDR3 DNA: TGTGCCAGCAGCCCAGAGGGGCCCATGCTCGCGGAAAAACTGTTTTTT
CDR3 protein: CASSPEGPMLAEKLFF

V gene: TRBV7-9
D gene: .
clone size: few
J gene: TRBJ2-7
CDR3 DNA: TGTGCCAGCAGCCCTCCCGGGGGGCGCAGGACCTACGAGCAGTACTTC
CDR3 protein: CASSPPGGRRTYEQYF

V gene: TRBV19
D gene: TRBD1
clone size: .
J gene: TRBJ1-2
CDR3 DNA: TGTGCCAGTAGTATAGAGGCGACAGGGGGTCGGGGCTACACCTTC
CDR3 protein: CASSIEATGGRGYTF

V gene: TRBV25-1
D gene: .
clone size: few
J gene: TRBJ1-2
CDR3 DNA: TGTGCCAGCAGTGAAGGGGCCGGATTCTCTGGCTACACCTTC
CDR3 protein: CASSEGAGFSGYTF

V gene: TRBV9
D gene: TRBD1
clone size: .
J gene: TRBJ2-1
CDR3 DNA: TGTGCCAGCAGCGAGACAGGGTCGACCAATGAGCAGTTCTTC
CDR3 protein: CASSETGSTNEQFF

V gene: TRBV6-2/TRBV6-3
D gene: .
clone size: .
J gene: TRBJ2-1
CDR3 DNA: TGTGCCAGCACCCCTGAAGGGGGGCTCAATGAGCAGTTCTTC
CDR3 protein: CASTPEGGLNEQFF

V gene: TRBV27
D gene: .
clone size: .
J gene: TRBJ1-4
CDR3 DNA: TGTGCCAGCAGTAGGGGCATCAATGAAAAACTGTTTTTT
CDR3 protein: CASSRGINEKLFF

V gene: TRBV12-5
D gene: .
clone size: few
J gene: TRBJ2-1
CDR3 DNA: TGTGCTAGTGGTTTGCGGGGGCCTTACAATGAGCAGTTCTTC
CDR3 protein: CASGLRGPYNEQFF

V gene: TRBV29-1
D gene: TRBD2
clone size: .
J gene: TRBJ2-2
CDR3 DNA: TGCAGCGTTGAAGGGCGGGGGGAGAACACCGGGGAGCTGTTTTTT
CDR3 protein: CSVEGRGENTGELFF

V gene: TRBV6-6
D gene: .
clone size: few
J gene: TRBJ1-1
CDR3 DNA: TGTGCCAGCGGGATCCCTGAAGCTTTCTTT
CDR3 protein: CASGIPEAFF

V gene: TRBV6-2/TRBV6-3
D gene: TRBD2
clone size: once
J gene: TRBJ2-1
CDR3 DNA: TGTGCCAGCAGTTACTCGACAGCGGGGGGGCCAGGTAATGAGCAGTTCTTC
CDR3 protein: CASSYSTAGGPGNEQFF

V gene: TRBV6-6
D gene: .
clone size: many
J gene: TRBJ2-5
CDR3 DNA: TGTGCCAGCAGTTACTTGGAGACCCAGTACTTC
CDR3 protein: CASSYLETQYF

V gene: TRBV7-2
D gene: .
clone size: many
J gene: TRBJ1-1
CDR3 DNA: TGTGCCAGCAGCCCCGTTTTCACTGAAGCTTTCTTT
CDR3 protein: CASSPVFTEAFF

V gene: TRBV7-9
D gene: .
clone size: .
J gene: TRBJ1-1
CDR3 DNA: TGTGCCAGCAGCTTAGATATCTCCGAGAGTCCGGACACTGAAGCTTTCTTT
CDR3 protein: CASSLDISESPDTEAFF

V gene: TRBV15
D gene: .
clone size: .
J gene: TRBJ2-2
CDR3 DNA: TGTGCCACCAGCAGTATGCATGTCACCGGGGAGCTGTTTTTT
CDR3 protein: CATSSMHVTGELFF

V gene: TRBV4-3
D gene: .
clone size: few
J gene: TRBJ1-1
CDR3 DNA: TGCGCCAGCAGCCAAGATCCAGGGAGCGAAGCTTTCTTT
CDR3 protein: CASSQDPGSEAFF